The entry below describes one T cell receptor (beta chain). Deletions cut 4 bases from V and 1 base from J, with 16 bases between. Germline V gene data show CDR1 as SGHVS and CDR2 as FQNEAQ. The CDR3 covers 16 residues. This sample was taken from a study of blood T cell repertoires in COVID-19. Authors' methods: Amplified reference gene primers provided the basis for estimating nucleated cell counts. Libraries were prepared by immunoSEQ multiplex PCR; TCRdb keeps only in-frame clonotypes and omits some of them. The V and J calls and clone size were taken over from that table, and D and trimming were inferred from the DNA. The table records more than 100,000 clones, over 70% of them present only once.

The sequence came from a human donor in a cohort sampled during active or convalescent COVID-19. The material sequenced was peripheral blood. The chain links TRBV7-8 to TRBJ2-5; D call uncertain. In nucleotides, the CDR3 is TGTGCCAGCAGCTCCTACCAACCCAGGTCCCAAGAGACCCAGTACTTC. It is translated as CASSSYQPRSQETQYF. The full variable domain, rest sourced from reference TRBV7-8 and TRBJ2-5, is GAGVSQSPRYKVAKRGQDVALRCDPISGHVSLFWYQQALGQGPEFLTYFQNEAQLDKSGLPSDRFFAERPEGSVSTLKIQRTQQEDSAVYLCASSSYQPRSQETQYFGPGTRLLVL.